This T cell receptor beta chain was obtained from a study of shared clonotypes between healthy human individuals. Profiled with immunoSEQ multiplex PCR; TCRdb holds only in-frame clones, not every one. The table lists roughly 2.2 million clones, 92% of them singletons, with roughly 0.34% in the top ten. The CDR3 has 13 amino acids. Trimming removed 0 bases from V and 11 bases from J, with 14 bases in between. Germline V gene lookup returns CDR1 SGDLS and CDR2 YYNGEE. V gene TRBV9 combines with J gene TRBJ1-1; D gene uncertain. This clonotype originated in a man between 18 and 35 years old in good health. Some clones in this sample may be carry-over from other donors' samples. Input material: naive CD4+ T cells from PBMCs. Subset reported: CD45RA+ positively selected. The CDR3 reads CASSVVSSGAAFF. The CDR3 coding sequence is TGTGCCAGCAGCGTAGTTTCGTCAGGTGCGGCTTTCTTT.